This T cell receptor beta chain was sequenced for a study of T and B cells in COVID-19 patients. Study background: The recovered patients had mostly mild to moderate COVID-19 with outpatient management. The study, taken as a whole, reports: Patients with COVID-19 reportedly showed strongly skewed T cell receptor beta variable and joining gene usage.

Comments on this clonotype: Its cognate antigen is unknown.

TRB was amplified from about 250-500 ng of blood genomic DNA. The V gene's germline CDR1 is LNHNV and CDR2 YYDKDF (reference sequence). The CDR3 contains 17 residues. The V and J ends lost 6 bases and 1 base, in that order; junction bases with no gene match: 10. BIOMED2 TRB-A/B primer pools were used in multiplex TRB PCR. One entry per CDR3 protein results from TCRdb running MiXCR on the multiplex PCR reads. This sample has about 3,200 distinct CDR3 sequences, with around 24% found just once. The sequencing sample was made of blood. The TCR sequence derives from a human donor with active COVID-19. The chain uses TRBV15 and TRBJ2-3; 10 bases fit TRBD1. CDR3 nucleotide sequence: TGTGCCACCAGTAAGGCCGGGACAGGGGCCCGCACAGATACGCAGTATTTT. This gives the protein CATSKAGTGARTDTQYF. The variable domain in full, with the rest retrieved from reference TRBV15 and TRBJ2-3, is DAMVIQNPRYQVTQFGKPVTLSCSQTLNHNVMYWYQQKSSQAPKLLFHYYDKDFNNEADTPDNFQSRRPNTSFCFLDIRSPGLGDTAMYLCATSKAGTGARTDTQYFGPGTRLTVL.